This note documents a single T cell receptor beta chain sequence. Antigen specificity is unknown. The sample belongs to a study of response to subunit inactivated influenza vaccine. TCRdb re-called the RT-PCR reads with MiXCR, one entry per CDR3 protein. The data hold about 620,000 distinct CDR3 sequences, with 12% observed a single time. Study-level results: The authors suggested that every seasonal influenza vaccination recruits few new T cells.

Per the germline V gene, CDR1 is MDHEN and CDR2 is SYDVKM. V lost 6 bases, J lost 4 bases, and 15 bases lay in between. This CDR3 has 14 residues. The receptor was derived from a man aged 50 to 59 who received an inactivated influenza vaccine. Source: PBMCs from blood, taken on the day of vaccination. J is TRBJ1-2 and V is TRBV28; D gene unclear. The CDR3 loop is CASSLGSRGYGYTF. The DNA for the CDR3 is TGTGCCAGCAGCCTGGGTTCGCGGGGCTATGGCTACACCTTC.